This is a list of T cell receptor beta chains from one sample in a study of siplizumab effects on memory and regulatory T cells. Using immunoSEQ multiplex PCR, the repertoire was profiled, and TCRdb retains in-frame clones only, with some absent. The sample has fewer than 120,000 clones; roughly 90% are singletons. The material sequenced was CD4+ T cells sorted from blood. The receptors shown here come from a human donor in good health. Each CDR3 is given with its conserved first and last residue. D genes are given only for firm matches. Part of the rows lack a size; the others show once, few, many or a class for expanded clones.

length	size	V	J	D	CDR3	DNA
13	-	TRBV6-4	TRBJ2-7	TRBD2	CASELAGPYEQYF	TGTGCCAGCGAACTAGCGGGCCCCTACGAGCAGTACTTC
14	-	TRBV28	TRBJ2-7	-	CASSFGGQGYEQYF	TGTGCCAGCAGTTTCGGGGGTCAGGGCTACGAGCAGTACTTC
14	-	TRBV5-1	TRBJ1-5	-	CASSIGTGNQPQHF	TGCGCCAGCAGCATAGGGACGGGCAATCAGCCCCAGCATTTT
13	few	TRBV2	TRBJ1-1	TRBD1	CASSGQGNTEAFF	TGTGCCAGCAGTGGACAGGGGAACACTGAAGCTTTCTTT
15	-	TRBV5-5	TRBJ1-2	TRBD1	CASSLIRGQGYGYTF	TGTGCCAGCAGCTTGATCAGGGGGCAGGGCTATGGCTACACCTTC
11	-	TRBV20-1	TRBJ2-5	-	CSATAEETQYF	TGCAGTGCCACGGCAGAAGAGACCCAGTACTTC
12	-	TRBV30	TRBJ2-1	-	CAWSPGPNEQFF	TGTGCCTGGAGTCCGGGACCCAATGAGCAGTTCTTC
11	few	TRBV18	TRBJ2-3	-	CASSPADTQYF	TGTGCCAGCTCACCAGCAGATACGCAGTATTTT
15	once	TRBV6-1	TRBJ2-4	-	CASSEGTLAKNIQYF	TGTGCCAGCAGTGAAGGGACATTAGCCAAAAACATTCAGTACTTC
12	few	TRBV29-1	TRBJ1-2	TRBD1	CSAGQGYYGYTF	TGCAGCGCTGGACAGGGGTACTATGGCTACACCTTC
14	-	TRBV7-8	TRBJ1-5	TRBD1	CASSRTGGNQPQHF	TGTGCCAGCAGCCGAACAGGGGGCAATCAGCCCCAGCATTTT